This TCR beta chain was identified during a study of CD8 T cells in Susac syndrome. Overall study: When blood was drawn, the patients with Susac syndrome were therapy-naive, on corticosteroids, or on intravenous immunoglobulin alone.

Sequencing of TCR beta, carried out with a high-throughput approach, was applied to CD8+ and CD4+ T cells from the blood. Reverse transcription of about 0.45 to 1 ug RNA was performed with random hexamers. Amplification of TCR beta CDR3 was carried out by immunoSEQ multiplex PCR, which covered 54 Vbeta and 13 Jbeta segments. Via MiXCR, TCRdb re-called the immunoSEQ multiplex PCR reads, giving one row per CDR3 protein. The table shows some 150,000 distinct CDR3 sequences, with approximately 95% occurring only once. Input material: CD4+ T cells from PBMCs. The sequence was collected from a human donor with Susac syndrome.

The CDR3 DNA reads as TGTGCCAGCACCCCGAGCACAGGCAAGGATGGCTACACCTTC. The encoded protein is CASTPSTGKDGYTF. The J gene is TRBJ1-2, the V gene TRBV9, with D possibly TRBD1 on 5 matching bases. Per germline, CDR1 SGDLS and CDR2 YYNGEE. The CDR3 contains 14 residues. V was trimmed by 6 bases and J by 6 bases, leaving 18 bases between them.